The rows below give T cell receptor beta chains drawn from one sample of a study of shared clonotypes between healthy human individuals. Produced via immunoSEQ multiplex PCR; TCRdb's table is partial and in-frame only. The sample shows a few million clones, more than 90% of them seen only once. Sample: naive CD4+ T cells sorted from blood. The source of these receptors is a man younger than 30 in good health. Both conserved end residues are trimmed from each CDR3. A clone size is listed for some rows: how often the clone was seen (once, few, many), or a class if it is expanded.

clone_size j_call v_call cdr3_aa
. TRBJ2-3 TRBV6-5 ASRDWTGRTDTQY
. TRBJ2-1 TRBV5-4 ASSSTGGSYNEQF
. TRBJ1-2 TRBV6-1 ASNGQGNYGYT
. TRBJ1-5 TRBV19 ASNTGGGSNQPQH
. TRBJ2-1 TRBV18 ASSLLSSSSYNEQF
. TRBJ2-1 TRBV7-9 ASSPGLLSDEQF
once TRBJ2-6 TRBV2 ASTVMWDGANVLT
. TRBJ2-5 TRBV5-1 ASSFTSGGRGETQY
. TRBJ2-2 TRBV27 ASSFNLELTGELF
. TRBJ2-7 TRBV5-1 ASSQRSAGGYSYEQY
. TRBJ2-3 TRBV28 ASSSGAAGLDTQY
. TRBJ2-3 TRBV25-1 ASSGFQGQGTDTQY
. TRBJ1-1 TRBV18 ASSPRPGQSTF
. TRBJ1-2 TRBV5-6 ASSMGQGFGGYT
. TRBJ1-1 TRBV11-2 ASSLKRWNTEAF
once TRBJ2-7 TRBV7-6 ASSLAFSAFSGSYEQY
once TRBJ1-2 TRBV2 ASRLTVYGYT
. TRBJ2-1 TRBV25-1 ASSRAESYNEQF
. TRBJ2-1 TRBV9 ASSVSGTSYNEQF
. TRBJ1-3 TRBV6-5 ASSVGQLAGNTIY
. TRBJ1-2 TRBV7-9 ASSRGGQSYGYT
. TRBJ2-7 TRBV5-1 ASSLSPGQGGEQY
. TRBJ2-7 TRBV9 ASSVDGSQRGEQY